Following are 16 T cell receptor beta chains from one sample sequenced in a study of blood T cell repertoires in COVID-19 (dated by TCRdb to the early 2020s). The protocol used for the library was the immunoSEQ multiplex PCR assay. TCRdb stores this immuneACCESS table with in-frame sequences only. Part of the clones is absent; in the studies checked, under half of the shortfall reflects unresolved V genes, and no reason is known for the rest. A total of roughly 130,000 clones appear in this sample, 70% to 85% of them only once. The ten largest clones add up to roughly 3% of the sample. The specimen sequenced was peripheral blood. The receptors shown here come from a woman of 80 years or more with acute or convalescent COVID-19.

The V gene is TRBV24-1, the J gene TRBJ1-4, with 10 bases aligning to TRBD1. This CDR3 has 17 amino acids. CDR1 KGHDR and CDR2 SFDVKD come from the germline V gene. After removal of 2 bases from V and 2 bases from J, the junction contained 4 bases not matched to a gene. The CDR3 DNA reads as TGTGCCACCAGTGATTGGGACAGGGGACCCACTAATGAAAAACTGTTTTTT. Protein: CATSDWDRGPTNEKLFF.

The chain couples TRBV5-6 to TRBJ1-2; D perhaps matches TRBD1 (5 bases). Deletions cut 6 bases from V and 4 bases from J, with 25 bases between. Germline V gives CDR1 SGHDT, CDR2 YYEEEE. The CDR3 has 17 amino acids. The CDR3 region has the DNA TGTGCCAGCACGATAAGGGGCCTAGTCCTCAGCTTCTATGGCTACACCTTC. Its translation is CASTIRGLVLSFYGYTF.

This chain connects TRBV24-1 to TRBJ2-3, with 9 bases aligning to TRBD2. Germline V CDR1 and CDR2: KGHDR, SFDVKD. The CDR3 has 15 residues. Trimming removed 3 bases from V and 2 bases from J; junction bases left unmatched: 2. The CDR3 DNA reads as TGTGCCACCAGTGATCGCGGGGGGGCCACAGATACGCAGTATTTT. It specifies CATSDRGGATDTQYF.

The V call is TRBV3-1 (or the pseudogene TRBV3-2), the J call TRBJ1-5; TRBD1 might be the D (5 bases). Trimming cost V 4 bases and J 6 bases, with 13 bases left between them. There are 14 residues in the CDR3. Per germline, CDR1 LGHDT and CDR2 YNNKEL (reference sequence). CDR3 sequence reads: CASSPRQGTQPQHF. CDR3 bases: TGTGCCAGCAGCCCCCGGCAGGGTACTCAGCCCCAGCATTTT.

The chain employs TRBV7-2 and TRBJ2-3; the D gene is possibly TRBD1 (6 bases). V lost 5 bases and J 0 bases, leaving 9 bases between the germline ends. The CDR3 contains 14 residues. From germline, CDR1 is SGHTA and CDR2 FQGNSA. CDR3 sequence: CASSPTGSTDTQYF. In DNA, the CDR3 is TGTGCCAGCAGCCCAACAGGGAGCACAGATACGCAGTATTTT.

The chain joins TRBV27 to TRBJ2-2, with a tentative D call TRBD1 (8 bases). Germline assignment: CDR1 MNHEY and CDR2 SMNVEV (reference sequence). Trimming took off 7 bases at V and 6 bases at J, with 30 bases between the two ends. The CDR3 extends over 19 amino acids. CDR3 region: CASTLISWTGRGSSGELFF. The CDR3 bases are TGTGCCAGCACCCTTATTTCTTGGACAGGGCGGGGGAGTTCCGGGGAGCTGTTTTTT.

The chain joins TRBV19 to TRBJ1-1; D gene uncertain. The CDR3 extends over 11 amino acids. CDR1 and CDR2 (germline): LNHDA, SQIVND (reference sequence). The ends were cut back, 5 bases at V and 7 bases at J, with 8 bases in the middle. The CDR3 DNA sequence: TGTGCCAGTAGTCTTCTTAATGAAGCTTTCTTT. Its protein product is CASSLLNEAFF. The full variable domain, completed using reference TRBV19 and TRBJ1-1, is DGGITQSPKYLFRKEGQNVTLSCEQNLNHDAMYWYRQDPGQGLRLIYYSQIVNDFQKGDIAEGYSVSREKKESFPLTVTSAQKNPTAFYLCASSLLNEAFFGQGTRLTVV.

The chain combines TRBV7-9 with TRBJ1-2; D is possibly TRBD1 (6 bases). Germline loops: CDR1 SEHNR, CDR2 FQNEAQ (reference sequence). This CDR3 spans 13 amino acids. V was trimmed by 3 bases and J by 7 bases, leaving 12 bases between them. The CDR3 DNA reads TGTGCCAGCAGCTTGCAGGGGACGGGTGGCTACACCTTC. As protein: CASSLQGTGGYTF.

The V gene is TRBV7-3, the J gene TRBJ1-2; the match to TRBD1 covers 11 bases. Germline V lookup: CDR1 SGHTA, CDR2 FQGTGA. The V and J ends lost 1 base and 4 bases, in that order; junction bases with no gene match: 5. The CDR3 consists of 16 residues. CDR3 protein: CASSLMGQGGPYGYTF. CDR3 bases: TGTGCCAGCAGCTTAATGGGACAGGGGGGTCCCTATGGCTACACCTTC.

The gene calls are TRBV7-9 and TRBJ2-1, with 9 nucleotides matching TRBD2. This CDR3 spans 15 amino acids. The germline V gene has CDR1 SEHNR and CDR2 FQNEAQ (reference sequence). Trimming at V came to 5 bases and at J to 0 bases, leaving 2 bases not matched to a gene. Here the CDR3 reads CASSRTSASYNEQFF. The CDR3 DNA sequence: TGTGCCAGCAGCCGGACTAGCGCCTCCTACAATGAGCAGTTCTTC.

This CDR3 is CASSPPDRASDEQFF. The CDR3 nucleotides read TGTGCCAGCTCACCACCGGACAGGGCTTCGGATGAGCAGTTCTTC. The rearrangement joins TRBV18 to TRBJ2-1; 8 bases map to TRBD1. The CDR3 has 15 residues. Germline loops: CDR1 KGHSH, CDR2 LQKENI. V lost 0 bases, J lost 8 bases, and 6 bases stayed unmatched.

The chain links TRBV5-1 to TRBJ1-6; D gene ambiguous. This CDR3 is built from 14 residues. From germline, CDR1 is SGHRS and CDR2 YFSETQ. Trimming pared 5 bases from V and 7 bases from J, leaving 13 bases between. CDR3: CASRPFSTNSPLHF. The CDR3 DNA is TGCGCCAGCAGGCCCTTTAGCACCAATTCACCCCTCCACTTT.

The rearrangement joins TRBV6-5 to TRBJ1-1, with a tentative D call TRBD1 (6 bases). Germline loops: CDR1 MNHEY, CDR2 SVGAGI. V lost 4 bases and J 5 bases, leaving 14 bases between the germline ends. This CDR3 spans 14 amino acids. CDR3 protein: CASSLQGRKTEAFF. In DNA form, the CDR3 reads TGTGCCAGCAGTTTACAGGGAAGAAAAACTGAAGCTTTCTTT.

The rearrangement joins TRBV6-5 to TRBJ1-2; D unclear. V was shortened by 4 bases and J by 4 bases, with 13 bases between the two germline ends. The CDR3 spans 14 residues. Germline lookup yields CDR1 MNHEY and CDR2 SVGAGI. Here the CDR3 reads CASSSPRDRYGYTF. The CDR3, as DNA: TGTGCCAGCAGTTCGCCGCGGGATCGCTATGGCTACACCTTC.

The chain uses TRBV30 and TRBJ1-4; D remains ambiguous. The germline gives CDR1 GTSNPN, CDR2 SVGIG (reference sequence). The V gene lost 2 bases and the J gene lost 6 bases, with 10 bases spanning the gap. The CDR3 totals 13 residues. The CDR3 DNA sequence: TGTGCCTGGAGTCTTGGACTGGATGAAAAACTGTTTTTT. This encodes CAWSLGLDEKLFF.

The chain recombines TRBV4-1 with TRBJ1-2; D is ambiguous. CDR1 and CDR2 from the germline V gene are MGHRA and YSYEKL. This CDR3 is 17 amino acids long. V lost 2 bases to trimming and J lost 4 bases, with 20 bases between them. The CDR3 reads CASSQISGSGFGYGYTF. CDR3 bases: TGCGCCAGCAGCCAAATTTCGGGGTCCGGGTTTGGCTATGGCTACACCTTC.